This record concerns one T cell receptor beta chain sequence. Its matching antigen is unknown. Time point denoted: cycle 4 day 1 (C4D1), after about 6 weeks of nivolumab. There was relapse after autologous stem cell transplantation in every patient, and there was variation in brentuximab vedotin exposure. These data originate in a study of PD-1 blockade in classical Hodgkin lymphoma. General study findings and limits: Relative to healthy donors, newly diagnosed patients reportedly had lower baseline TCR diversity, which was reported as lower still in relapsed/refractory patients.

Germline trimming cut 6 bases from V and 2 bases from J; bases unmatched to any gene: 1. This CDR3 spans 12 amino acids. Germline loops: CDR1 MNHEY, CDR2 SMNVEV (reference sequence). Some clones are missing from TCRdb's copy, which holds only in-frame ones; the method was immunoSEQ multiplex PCR. The profile shows tens of thousands of clones, 78% of them singletons. The sample in question was peripheral blood mononuclear cells (PBMCs), obtained before the fourth cycle of nivolumab. This clonotype was sampled from a human donor with classical Hodgkin lymphoma. The V gene is TRBV27, the J gene TRBJ2-7; 7 nucleotides line up with TRBD1. DNA for the CDR3: TGTGCCAGCAGGAGGGGGCCCTACGAGCAGTACTTC. Encoded protein: CASRRGPYEQYF.